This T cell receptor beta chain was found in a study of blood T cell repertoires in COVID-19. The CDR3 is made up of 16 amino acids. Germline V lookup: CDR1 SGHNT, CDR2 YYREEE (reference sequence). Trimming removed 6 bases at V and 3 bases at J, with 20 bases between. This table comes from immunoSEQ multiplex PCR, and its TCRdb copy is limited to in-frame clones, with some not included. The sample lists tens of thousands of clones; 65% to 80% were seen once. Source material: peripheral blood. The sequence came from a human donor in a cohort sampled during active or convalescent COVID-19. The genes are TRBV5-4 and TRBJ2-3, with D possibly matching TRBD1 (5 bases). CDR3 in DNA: TGTGCCAGCACCTATGGGGTAGGGGCTGGGACAGATACGCAGTATTTT. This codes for CASTYGVGAGTDTQYF.